This TCR beta chain was recovered during a study of T cells after yellow fever vaccination (dated by TCRdb to the late 2010s). Some background on the complete study: Libraries from fractions with low cell numbers were prepared with the SMART-Seq v4 Ultra Low Input RNA kit. To follow T-cell clones before and after primary and booster YFV17D yellow fever vaccination, bulk TCR alpha and beta repertoires were sequenced over time. The cohort comprised two healthy male donors, one aged 18 to 29 and one aged 30 to 40 years. Blood samples were taken at several timepoints before and after primary and secondary immunization, and bulk PBMC replicates and cell subsets were isolated. Findings and caveats that apply to the study as a whole: Most clones expanded after primary vaccination (almost 98% of CD4 and around 88% of CD8) were re-detected after the booster, suggesting that broad memory maintenance occurred. Compared with the primary T-cell response, the secondary T-cell response was faster but weaker, reaching its peak on day 5 rather than on day 15. The study included only two donors, which limits how far the findings can be generalized. A small share of clonotypes was detected in both CD4 and CD8 compartments, with the overlap likely arising from convergent recombination. Because abundant contaminating clonotypes from the bulk population could be contained in FACS-sorted repertoires, computational filtering was required.

According to the study, the label for this sample's treatment or condition signals: live attenuated yellow fever vaccine strain. At each blood-draw timepoint, two biological replicates of bulk PBMCs were collected. PBMCs were isolated from peripheral blood using a standard Ficoll-Paque protocol. RNA was extracted with TriZol from bulk PBMCs, CD4 and CD8 fractions, and dextramer-positive and dextramer-negative fractions. Notes on this clonotype: The target of this receptor is not known. Qualities for individual bases were not recorded, and no much larger clone is one base off.

Instrument on record: Illumina NovaSeq 6000. TCR cDNA was synthesized by 5'RACE template switching, which introduced a universal primer site and unique molecular identifiers. Priming of cDNA synthesis was performed from both the TCR alpha and TCR beta constant segments. Library amplification involved two PCR steps, and the second step added sample barcodes and sequencing adapters. Sequencing of libraries was done on Illumina HiSeq 2500 (2x100 bp) or NovaSeq (2x150 bp). The authors' pipeline ran thus. Demultiplexing of reads and collapsing into UMI consensus sequences were performed with MIGEC, and V(D)J alignment was carried out with MiXCR. Using edgeR on replicate PBMC samples, clonotypes were called vaccine-responding if FDR was below 0.01 and the log2 fold change was above 5 up to day 15. Each bulk clonotype was labeled CD4 or CD8 based on which sequenced repertoire, CD4 or CD8, contained the clonotype at higher abundance. Starting from the raw public reads, TCRdb applied fastp trimming at Q25, assembled clones with MiXCR and retained in-frame beta chains. CDR3 protein sequences are deduplicated, and each keeps its most common genes and DNA. These V and J calls are TCRdb output, not the study's own analysis. The sample includes some 390,000 distinct CDR3 sequences, with 18% observed a single time. About a sixth of the sample rests with the top ten.

The CDR3 holds 11 amino acids from the cysteine to the phenylalanine. Only the CDR3 portion is preserved as DNA: 33 bases, with reading frame beginning at the first base. The germline V gene encodes CDR1 SEHNR and CDR2 FQNEAQ (reference sequence). Trimming takes 11 bases from V and 1 base from J, and the germline ends sit 8 bases apart. The sequence was obtained from a man aged 18 to 29 who received the YFV17D yellow fever vaccine. Sequencing was performed on PBMCs, taken before the yellow fever booster vaccination. The rearrangement combines TRBV7-9 with TRBJ2-5, and possibly TRBD1, on 5 matching bases. The nucleotides read TGTGCCGGGCAGGGCCAAGAGACCCAGTACTTC. It encodes CAGQGQETQYF.